Following are 7 T cell receptor beta chains from one sample sequenced in a study of blood T cell repertoires in COVID-19. Libraries were prepared by immunoSEQ multiplex PCR; TCRdb keeps only in-frame clonotypes and omits some of them. The data show 150,000 or so clones, with approximately 83% seen just once and around 10% held by the top ten. Sequenced: peripheral blood. Every receptor here comes from a woman aged 55-70 years with COVID-19, enrolled during active disease.

The genes are TRBV3-1 (or the pseudogene TRBV3-2) and TRBJ2-3; a possible D gene is TRBD2 (7 bases). Deletions cut 4 bases from V and 2 bases from J, with 19 bases between. Germline CDR1 reads LGHDT; CDR2 reads YNNKEL (reference sequence). The CDR3 is 17 amino acids. The CDR3 nucleotides read TGTGCCAGCAGCCGCTTTAGGTCGGGGGGCCCCACAGATACGCAGTATTTT. It translates to CASSRFRSGGPTDTQYF.

V is TRBV5-1 and J is TRBJ2-4; D not resolved. The CDR3 runs 13 residues. Germline V gene lookup returns CDR1 SGHRS and CDR2 YFSETQ. Trimming removed 5 bases from V and 0 bases from J, with 6 bases in between. As DNA, the CDR3 is TGCGCCAGCAGTACAGTAGCCAAAAACATTCAGTACTTC. This gives the protein CASSTVAKNIQYF. The full variable domain, with the rest looked up from reference TRBV5-1 and TRBJ2-4, is KAGVTQTPRYLIKTRGQQVTLSCSPISGHRSVSWYQQTPGQGLQFLFEYFSETQRNKGNFPGRFSGRQFSNSRSEMNVSTLELGDSALYLCASSTVAKNIQYFGAGTRLSVL.

The genes are TRBV5-1 and TRBJ1-1; D call uncertain. The CDR3 contains 12 residues. CDR1 is SGHRS, CDR2 YFSETQ, per germline. V lost 0 bases and J lost 2, with 2 bases in between. The CDR3 reads CASSLANTEAFF. The DNA for the CDR3 is TGCGCCAGCAGCTTGGCAAACACTGAAGCTTTCTTT.

V gene TRBV19 combines with J gene TRBJ1-5; maybe TRBD1 (6 bases). The germline CDR1 and CDR2 sequences are LNHDA and SQIVND (reference sequence). The length of the CDR3 is 16 residues. Between the trimmed V and J ends, which lost 1 base and 5 bases, there was a span of 15 bases. In DNA, the CDR3 is TGTGCCAGTAGTATAGGAGGATGGGACACTTATCAGCCCCAGCATTTT. Translating gives CASSIGGWDTYQPQHF.

This chain uses TRBV13 with TRBJ2-1; 9 bases align to TRBD1. Germline CDR1 is PRHDT and CDR2 is FYEKMQ (reference sequence). The CDR3 spans 16 residues. V shed 5 bases and J 4 bases; nucleotides not matched to a gene: 9. CDR3 bases: TGTGCCAGCAGCAACGTCGGACAGGGGAAATACAATGAGCAGTTCTTC. It is translated as CASSNVGQGKYNEQFF.

The gene calls are TRBV7-3 and TRBJ2-5; D uncertain. Between the trimmed V and J ends, which lost 5 bases and 0 bases, there was a span of 7 bases. The CDR3 is 13 amino acids. CDR1 is SGHTA, CDR2 FQGTGA, per germline. This CDR3 reads CASSPPDQETQYF. As DNA, the CDR3 is TGTGCCAGCAGCCCCCCAGACCAAGAGACCCAGTACTTC. The entire variable domain, with the rest obtained from reference TRBV7-3 and TRBJ2-5, is as follows: GAGVSQTPSNKVTEKGKYVELRCDPISGHTALYWYRQSLGQGPEFLIYFQGTGAADDSGLPNDRFFAVRPEGSVSTLKIQRTERGDSAVYLCASSPPDQETQYFGPGTRLLVL.

The chain has TRBV7-3 and TRBJ1-3; 8 bases are shared with TRBD1. The CDR3 has 16 residues. J gave up 0 bases and V 5 bases, and 6 bases lay outside the gene matches. CDR1 and CDR2 (germline): SGHTA, FQGTGA. For the CDR3, the DNA is TGTGCCAGCAGCCAAGGACAGGGCTTCTCTGGAAACACCATATATTTT. This gives the protein CASSQGQGFSGNTIYF. The full variable domain, rest sourced from reference TRBV7-3 and TRBJ1-3, is GAGVSQTPSNKVTEKGKYVELRCDPISGHTALYWYRQSLGQGPEFLIYFQGTGAADDSGLPNDRFFAVRPEGSVSTLKIQRTERGDSAVYLCASSQGQGFSGNTIYFGEGSWLTVV.